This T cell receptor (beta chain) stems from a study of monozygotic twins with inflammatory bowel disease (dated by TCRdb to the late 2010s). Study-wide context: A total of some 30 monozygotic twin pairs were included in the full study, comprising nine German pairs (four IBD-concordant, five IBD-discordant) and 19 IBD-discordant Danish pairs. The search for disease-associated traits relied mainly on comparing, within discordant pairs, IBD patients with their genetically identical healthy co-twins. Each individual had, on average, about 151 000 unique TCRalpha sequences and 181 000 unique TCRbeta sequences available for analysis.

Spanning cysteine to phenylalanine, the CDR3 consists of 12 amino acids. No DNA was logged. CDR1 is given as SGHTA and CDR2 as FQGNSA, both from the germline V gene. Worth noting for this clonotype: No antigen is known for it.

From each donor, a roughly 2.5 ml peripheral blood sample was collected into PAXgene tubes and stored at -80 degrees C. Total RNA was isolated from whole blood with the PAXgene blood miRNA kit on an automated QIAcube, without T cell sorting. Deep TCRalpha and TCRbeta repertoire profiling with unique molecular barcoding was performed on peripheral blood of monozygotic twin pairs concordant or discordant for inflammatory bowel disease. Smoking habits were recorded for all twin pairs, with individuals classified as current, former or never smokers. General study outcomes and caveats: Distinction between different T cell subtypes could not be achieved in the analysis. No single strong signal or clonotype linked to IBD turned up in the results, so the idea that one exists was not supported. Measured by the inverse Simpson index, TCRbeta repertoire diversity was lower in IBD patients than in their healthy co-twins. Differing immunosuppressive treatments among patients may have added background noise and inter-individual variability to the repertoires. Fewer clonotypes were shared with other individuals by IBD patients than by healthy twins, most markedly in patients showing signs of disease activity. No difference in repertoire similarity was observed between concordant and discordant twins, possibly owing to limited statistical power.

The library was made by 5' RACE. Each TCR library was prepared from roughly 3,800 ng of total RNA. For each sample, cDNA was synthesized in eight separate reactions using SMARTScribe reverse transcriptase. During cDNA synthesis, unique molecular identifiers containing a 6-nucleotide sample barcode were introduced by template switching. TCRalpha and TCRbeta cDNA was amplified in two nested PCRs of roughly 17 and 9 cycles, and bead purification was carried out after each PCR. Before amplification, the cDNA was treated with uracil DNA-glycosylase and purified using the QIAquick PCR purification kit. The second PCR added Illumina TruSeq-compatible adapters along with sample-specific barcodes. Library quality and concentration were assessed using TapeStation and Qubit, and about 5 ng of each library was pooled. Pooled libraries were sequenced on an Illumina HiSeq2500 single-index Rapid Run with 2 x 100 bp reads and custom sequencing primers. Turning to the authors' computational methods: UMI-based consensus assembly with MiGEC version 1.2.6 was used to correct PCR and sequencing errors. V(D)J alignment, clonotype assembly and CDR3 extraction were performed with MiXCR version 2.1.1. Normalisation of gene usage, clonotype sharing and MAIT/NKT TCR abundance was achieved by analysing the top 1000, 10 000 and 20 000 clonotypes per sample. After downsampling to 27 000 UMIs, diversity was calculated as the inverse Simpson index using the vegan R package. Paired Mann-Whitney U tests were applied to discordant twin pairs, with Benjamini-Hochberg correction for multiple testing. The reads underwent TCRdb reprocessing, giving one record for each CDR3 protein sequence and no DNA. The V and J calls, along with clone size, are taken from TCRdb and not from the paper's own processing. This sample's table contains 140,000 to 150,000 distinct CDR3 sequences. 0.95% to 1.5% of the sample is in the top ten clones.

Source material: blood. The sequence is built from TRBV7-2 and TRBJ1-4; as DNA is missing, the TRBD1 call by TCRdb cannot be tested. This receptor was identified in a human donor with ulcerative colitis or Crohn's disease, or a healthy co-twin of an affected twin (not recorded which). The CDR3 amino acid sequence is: CASSFQGDQLFF.